The present entry profiles one T cell receptor beta chain with its context. The J segment lost 15 bases and the V segment lost 5 bases, leaving 11 bases of the junction unmatched. CDR3 length: 13 amino acids. The germline gives CDR1 ENHRY, CDR2 SYGVKD. The sample originates from a study of blood T cell repertoires in COVID-19. Study as a whole: Donors in the United States, Italy and Spain gave samples during acute or convalescent COVID-19.

The table came from immunoSEQ multiplex PCR; TCRdb's copy has only in-frame clones and leaves some out. The table includes about 320,000 clones, around four fifths detected once. The specimen sequenced was peripheral blood. This TCR derives from a woman aged 50 to 60 with acute or convalescent COVID-19. The V call is TRBV10-3, the J call TRBJ2-1; 9 bases are a match to TRBD1. The CDR3 loop reads CAISLRQGDSRFF. The CDR3 coding sequence is TGTGCCATCAGTTTACGACAGGGGGATAGTCGGTTCTTC.